This entry lists 8 T cell receptor beta chains sequenced from one sample in a study of T cell repertoires in cytomegalovirus infection. Which antigens these TCRs recognize remains unknown. TCRdb used MiXCR to reprocess the reads, holding one entry per CDR3 protein. The sample holds 750,000 to 900,000 distinct CDR3 sequences, roughly 29% seen once. The sample here was cultured CD8+ T cells from PBMCs, taken from culture after CMV antigen stimulation. The receptor set was obtained from a human donor in good health (CMV status not recorded). Some clones in this sample may be carry-over from other donors' samples.

This clonotype was counted between two and nine times. The V and J genes are TRBV24-1 and TRBJ2-1; 9 positions agree with TRBD1. CDR3 size: 16 residues. CDR1 is KGHDR and CDR2 is SFDVKD in the germline V gene. After removal of 4 bases from V and 1 base from J, the junction contained 4 bases not matched to a gene. The CDR3 coding sequence is TGTGCCACCAGTGAGGACAGGGGATGGTCCTACAATGAGCAGTTCTTC. Amino acids: CATSEDRGWSYNEQFF.

This clonotype appeared a few times. V is TRBV7-9 and J is TRBJ1-1; perhaps TRBD1 as D (6 bases). CDR1 is SEHNR, CDR2 FQNEAQ, per germline (reference sequence). This CDR3 is 14 amino acids long. Trimming took off 3 bases at V and 1 base at J, with 9 bases between the two ends. The CDR3 spells CASSFGQQNTEAFF. The CDR3 bases are TGTGCCAGCAGCTTCGGACAGCAGAACACTGAAGCTTTCTTT.

This chain connects TRBV5-4 to TRBJ1-2; 8 bases agree with TRBD1. Germline CDR1 is SGHNT and CDR2 is YYREEE (reference sequence). This CDR3 has 16 amino acids. V was clipped by 0 bases and J by 4 bases; unmatched bases: 8. For the CDR3, the DNA is TGTGCCAGCAGCTTGGAGCCCCCGACAGGGGCCTATGGCTACACCTTC. Encoded protein: CASSLEPPTGAYGYTF.

This clonotype was seen a few times. The CDR3: CASSYRRGETQYF. The CDR3 bases are TGCGCCAGCAGCTACCGACGTGGGGAGACCCAGTACTTC. The chain employs TRBV4-1 and TRBJ2-5; D remains ambiguous. This CDR3 region has 13 residues. The V end lost 5 bases, the J end lost 5 bases, and 12 bases lay between the germline ends. CDR1 and CDR2 from the germline V gene are MGHRA and YSYEKL.

The V call is TRBV7-9, the J call TRBJ2-7, with no clear D. The CDR3 is made up of 15 amino acids. Germline V lookup: CDR1 SEHNR, CDR2 FQNEAQ (reference sequence). V lost 2 bases to trimming and J lost 3 bases, with 14 bases between them. The CDR3 is CASSLSWNTGYEQYF. The CDR3 DNA follows: TGTGCCAGCAGCTTAAGTTGGAACACCGGCTACGAGCAGTACTTC.

This clonotype was seen at least ten times. The chain links TRBV7-8 to TRBJ2-7; 13 nucleotides match TRBD2. The germline gives CDR1 SGHVS, CDR2 FQNEAQ. The CDR3 length is 17 residues. Trimming cost V 6 bases and J 3 bases; bases outside gene matches: 11. CDR3 DNA sequence: TGTGCCAGCAGTCCTCGGACTAGCGGGGGTCTACTCTACGAGCAGTACTTC. Its translation is CASSPRTSGGLLYEQYF.

This clonotype occurred many times. The rearrangement joins TRBV19 to TRBJ1-2, with 7 bases lining up with TRBD1. Trimming cost V 6 bases and J 4 bases; bases outside gene matches: 8. The CDR3 length is 14 residues. CDR1 and CDR2 (germline): LNHDA, SQIVND (reference sequence). CDR3 in amino acids: CASSSAGTVYGYTF. CDR3 DNA: TGTGCCAGTAGCTCCGCCGGGACAGTCTATGGCTACACCTTC.

This clonotype was counted at least ten times. V usage is TRBV7-8 and J usage is TRBJ2-2, with D possibly TRBD2 on 7 matching bases. Trimming removed 1 base from V and 4 bases from J, with 16 bases in between. This CDR3 has 17 amino acids. Germline V gene lookup returns CDR1 SGHVS and CDR2 FQNEAQ. CDR3 sequence (DNA): TGTGCCAGCAGCTTAGAGACGTGGGGGGGCGTCACCGGGGAGCTGTTTTTT. It encodes CASSLETWGGVTGELFF. Full variable domain (remainder filled in from reference TRBV7-8 and TRBJ2-2): GAGVSQSPRYKVAKRGQDVALRCDPISGHVSLFWYQQALGQGPEFLTYFQNEAQLDKSGLPSDRFFAERPEGSVSTLKIQRTQQEDSAVYLCASSLETWGGVTGELFFGEGSRLTVL.